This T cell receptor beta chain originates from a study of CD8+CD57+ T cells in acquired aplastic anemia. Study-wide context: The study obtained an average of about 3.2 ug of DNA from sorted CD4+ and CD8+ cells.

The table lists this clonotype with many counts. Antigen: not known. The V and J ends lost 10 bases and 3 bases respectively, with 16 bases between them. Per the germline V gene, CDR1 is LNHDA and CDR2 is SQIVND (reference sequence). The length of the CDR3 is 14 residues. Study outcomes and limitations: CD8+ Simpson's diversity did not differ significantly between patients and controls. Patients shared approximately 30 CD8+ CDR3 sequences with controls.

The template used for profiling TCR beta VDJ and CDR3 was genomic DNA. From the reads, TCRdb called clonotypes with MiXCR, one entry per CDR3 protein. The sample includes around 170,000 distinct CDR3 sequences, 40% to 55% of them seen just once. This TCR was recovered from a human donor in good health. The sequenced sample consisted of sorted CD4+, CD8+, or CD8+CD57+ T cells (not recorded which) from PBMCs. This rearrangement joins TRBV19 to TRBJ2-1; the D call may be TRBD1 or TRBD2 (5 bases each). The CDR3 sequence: CATGDQRGYNEQFF. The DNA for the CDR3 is TGTGCCACCGGGGACCAGAGGGGCTACAATGAGCAGTTCTTC.